This T cell receptor beta chain was identified in a study of blood T cells in healthy people across ages. Study findings and constraints: Using unsorted PBMCs precluded a conclusive naive versus antigen-experienced comparison.

This clonotype was seen a few times. Its antigen is undetermined. A junction end diverges from the germline sequence, so it may reflect a read error. RNA extraction gave at least 5 micrograms of total RNA per sample. The CDR3 totals 11 residues. Germline values: CDR1 SGHRS, CDR2 YFSETQ. Sample-barcoded 5' priming and a J-beta primer mix drove a second PCR of roughly 7 to 11 cycles. The authors tagged each cDNA molecule using a template-switch adaptor with 12 random nucleotides. TCRdb itself ran the 5' RACE reads through MiXCR, one entry per CDR3 protein. Among about a million distinct CDR3 sequences listed, roughly two fifths were seen once.

This TCR was sampled from a man aged 18 to 30 in good health. The chain has TRBV5-1 and TRBJ2-7; D is undetermined. The sequenced sample consisted of blood. The CDR3, as DNA: TGTGCCAGCAGCTCGACCGGCGAGCAGTACTTC. Protein: CASSSTGEQYF.